This T cell receptor beta chain was found in a study of shared clonotypes between healthy human individuals. On the study more broadly: Used for every donor were three CD4 naive, three CD4 memory, two CD8 naive and one CD8 memory plate.

The protocol was immunoSEQ multiplex PCR, while the TCRdb copy is restricted to in-frame clones and leaves out a portion. The sample contains 600,000 to 750,000 clones, around 90% of which appear only once. Looked up from germline, CDR1 is PRHDT and CDR2 is FYEKMQ (reference sequence). This CDR3 has 15 amino acids. Between the trimmed V and J ends, which lost 1 base and 2 bases, there was a span of 12 bases. The sample consisted of memory CD8+ T cells from PBMCs. Subset meaning: CD45RO+ cells pooled with CCR7-negative TemRA cells. This TCR came from a man aged 18 to 30 in good health. Some clones in this sample may be carry-over from other donors' samples. The rearrangement joins TRBV13 to TRBJ2-7; D not certain. DNA for the CDR3: TGTGCCAGCAGCTTAGAACCGCGGCCCCCCTACGAGCAGTACTTC. Amino acid sequence: CASSLEPRPPYEQYF.